This passage covers 18 T cell receptor beta chains from one sample sequenced in a study of blood T cell repertoires in COVID-19 (dated by TCRdb to the early 2020s). Library creation used the immunoSEQ multiplex PCR assay. TCRdb obtained this table from immuneACCESS and retained in-frame rearrangements with V and J assigned. These tables miss some clones; where compared with another copy, unresolved V genes account for less than half of the shortfall, and the remainder is unexplained. The sample has 300,000 to 350,000 clones on record, about 90% of them singletons. The ten top clones hold around 5% of the sample. Sequenced: PBMCs or T cells enriched from blood (not recorded which). These receptors all stem from a man aged 25 to 40 who had recovered from COVID-19.

V usage is TRBV5-1 and J usage is TRBJ2-1; unclear D gene. V was clipped by 4 bases and J by 0 bases, with 11 bases between them. The CDR3 sequence is 15 residues long. The germline V gene has CDR1 SGHRS and CDR2 YFSETQ. In DNA, the CDR3 is TGCGCCAGCAGCCCCTTAATCAGCTCCTACAATGAGCAGTTCTTC. Translation: CASSPLISSYNEQFF.

The chain joins TRBV10-3 to TRBJ2-1; TRBD2 agrees at 13 bases. The germline gives CDR1 ENHRY, CDR2 SYGVKD. Trimming took 2 bases from V and 5 from J; bases not matched to a gene: 9. This CDR3 has 18 residues. The CDR3 loop is CAISEPRTSGSLNNEQFF. The CDR3 DNA sequence: TGTGCCATCAGTGAGCCGAGGACTAGCGGGAGCCTCAACAATGAGCAGTTCTTC.

This sequence joins TRBV10-3 and TRBJ2-3, with 7 bases matching TRBD2. CDR1 is ENHRY, CDR2 SYGVKD, per germline. The CDR3 extends over 14 amino acids. V gave up 6 bases and J gave up 8 bases; unmatched junction bases: 11. CDR3 amino acids: CAIRPGGRSGTQYF. The CDR3 DNA sequence: TGTGCCATCAGGCCGGGGGGAAGGTCAGGTACGCAGTATTTT.

The DNA of the CDR3 is TGTGCCAGCGCTCGGGACAGGATCCCAACTAATGAAAAACTGTTTTTT. As protein: CASARDRIPTNEKLFF. V is TRBV11-3 and J is TRBJ1-4; TRBD1 matches at 8 bases. The CDR3 length is 16 residues. V trimming: 8 bases; J trimming: 0 bases; junction bases outside the gene matches: 8. Germline V gives CDR1 SGHNT, CDR2 YENEEA.

This rearrangement joins TRBV2 to TRBJ2-1; D is undetermined. This CDR3 is 11 amino acids long. Trimming removed 2 bases at V and 10 bases at J, with 6 bases between. From germline, CDR1 is SNHLY and CDR2 FYNNEI. The CDR3 protein is CASSETSEQFF. CDR3 in DNA: TGTGCCAGCAGTGAAACTTCCGAGCAGTTCTTC.

The count of this clone is one. The chain recombines TRBV9 with TRBJ2-7; 7 bases are a match to TRBD1. The CDR3 totals 14 residues. CDR1 is SGDLS and CDR2 is YYNGEE in the germline V gene. The J segment lost 3 bases and the V segment lost 2 bases, leaving 5 bases of the junction unmatched. The CDR3: CASSVRGGGYEQYF. As DNA, the CDR3 is TGTGCCAGCAGCGTCAGAGGGGGCGGCTACGAGCAGTACTTC.

The chain recombines TRBV7-9 with TRBJ2-7; 7 nucleotides align to TRBD2. The CDR3 is made up of 16 amino acids. The germline V gene encodes CDR1 SEHNR and CDR2 FQNEAQ (reference sequence). V shed 1 base, J shed 2 bases, and the junction held 8 bases outside the gene matches. The CDR3 DNA reads as TGTGCCAGCAGCTTAGAGAGCTGGACTAGGCCCTACGAGCAGTACTTC. This translates into CASSLESWTRPYEQYF.

The chain joins TRBV7-2 to TRBJ1-5; a possible D gene is TRBD1 (5 bases). There are 15 residues in the CDR3. The V and J ends lost 5 bases and 4 bases respectively, with 15 bases between them. Germline lookup yields CDR1 SGHTA and CDR2 FQGNSA. The CDR3 region has the DNA TGTGCCAGCAGCCTCAAGCGACAGCTAAATCAGCCCCAGCATTTT. This codes for CASSLKRQLNQPQHF.

This sequence joins TRBV6-4 and TRBJ2-5; TRBD2 matches 11 bases. Germline lookup yields CDR1 MRHNA and CDR2 SNTAGT. Trimming took 1 base from V and 4 from J; bases not matched to a gene: 8. This CDR3 has 17 amino acids. The CDR3 DNA follows: TGTGCCAGCAGTGACTATCTAGCGGGGGGAAGTGGAGAGACCCAGTACTTC. Residues: CASSDYLAGGSGETQYF.

The rearrangement links TRBV7-9 to TRBJ1-1; weak D call: TRBD1 (6 bases). CDR3 size: 13 residues. V was shortened by 5 bases and J by 6 bases, with 13 bases between the two germline ends. Germline CDR1 SEHNR, CDR2 FQNEAQ (reference sequence). CDR3 in amino acids: CASSLGQTSEAFF. CDR3 sequence (DNA): TGTGCCAGCAGCCTTGGACAGACCTCTGAAGCTTTCTTT.

The DNA for the CDR3 is TGTGCCTGGGGGGCGGAATACGAGGAGGCTTTCTTT. Its protein product is CAWGAEYEEAFF. The genes are TRBV30 and TRBJ1-1; D may be TRBD1 (5 bases). The CDR3 runs 12 residues. Germline CDR1 reads GTSNPN; CDR2 reads SVGIG (reference sequence). V gave up 5 bases and J gave up 11 bases, with 18 bases separating them.

The rearrangement uses TRBV5-1 and TRBJ2-5; 8 nucleotides line up with TRBD2. Germline values: CDR1 SGHRS, CDR2 YFSETQ. This CDR3 has 14 amino acids. The ends lost 7 bases at V and 4 bases at J; junction bases unmatched: 9. DNA of the CDR3: TGCGCCAGCGAGAGACGGGGACTAGGAGAGACCCAGTACTTC. Protein product: CASERRGLGETQYF.

The J gene is TRBJ2-5, the V gene TRBV3-1 (or the pseudogene TRBV3-2); no clear D gene. Germline CDR1 LGHDT, CDR2 YNNKEL (reference sequence). CDR3 size: 12 residues. V was shortened by 2 bases and J by 9 bases, with 10 bases between the two germline ends. The CDR3 DNA reads TGTGCCAGCAGCCAATCTCGAGTTTCCCAGTACTTC. It yields the protein CASSQSRVSQYF.

This rearrangement joins TRBV5-1 to TRBJ1-2; 8 bases fit TRBD1. Losses at the gene ends were 0 bases for V and 6 bases for J; bases not matched to a gene: 10. This CDR3 is 16 amino acids long. Germline V lookup: CDR1 SGHRS, CDR2 YFSETQ. Here the CDR3 reads CASSLETGAEVNGYTF. CDR3 DNA sequence: TGCGCCAGCAGCTTGGAGACAGGGGCGGAAGTGAATGGCTACACCTTC.

The chain employs TRBV7-9 and TRBJ1-5; D unclear. This CDR3 comprises 13 residues. Trimming removed 4 bases at V and 5 bases at J, with 9 bases between. Germline CDR1 SEHNR, CDR2 FQNEAQ (reference sequence). The chain's CDR3 is CASSYQPDQPQHF. The DNA of the CDR3 is TGTGCCAGCAGCTACCAACCAGATCAGCCCCAGCATTTT.

In this sample, this clone turned up once. V is TRBV2 and J is TRBJ2-7, with D possibly being TRBD1 (5 bases). CDR1 and CDR2 (germline): SNHLY, FYNNEI. The length of the CDR3 is 15 residues. V lost 7 bases and J 2 bases, leaving 18 bases between the germline ends. The DNA of the CDR3 is TGTGCCAGCATTCAAGCCAGGGCGATTACCTACGAGCAGTACTTC. Amino acid sequence: CASIQARAITYEQYF. Together with reference TRBV2 and TRBJ2-7, the CDR3 gives the full variable domain: EPEVTQTPSHQVTQMGQEVILRCVPISNHLYFYWYRQILGQKVEFLVSFYNNEISEKSEIFDDQFSVERPDGSNFTLKIRSTKLEDSAMYFCASIQARAITYEQYFGPGTRLTVT.

The gene calls are TRBV28 and TRBJ1-5; D not certain. V lost 5 bases and J lost 13, with 9 bases in between. The V gene's germline CDR1 is MDHEN and CDR2 SYDVKM. The CDR3 contains 10 residues. This CDR3 reads CASSASGQHF. For the CDR3, the DNA is TGTGCCAGCAGTGCATCAGGTCAGCATTTT.

This chain joins TRBV24-1 and TRBJ1-4; D possibly corresponds to TRBD1 (5 bases). The CDR3 runs 17 residues. V gave up 12 bases and J gave up 2 bases, with 24 bases separating them. CDR1 and CDR2 (germline): KGHDR, SFDVKD. CDR3 loop: CAPPWDWAVETNEKLFF. CDR3 coding DNA: TGTGCCCCCCCCTGGGACTGGGCGGTTGAGACTAATGAAAAACTGTTTTTT.